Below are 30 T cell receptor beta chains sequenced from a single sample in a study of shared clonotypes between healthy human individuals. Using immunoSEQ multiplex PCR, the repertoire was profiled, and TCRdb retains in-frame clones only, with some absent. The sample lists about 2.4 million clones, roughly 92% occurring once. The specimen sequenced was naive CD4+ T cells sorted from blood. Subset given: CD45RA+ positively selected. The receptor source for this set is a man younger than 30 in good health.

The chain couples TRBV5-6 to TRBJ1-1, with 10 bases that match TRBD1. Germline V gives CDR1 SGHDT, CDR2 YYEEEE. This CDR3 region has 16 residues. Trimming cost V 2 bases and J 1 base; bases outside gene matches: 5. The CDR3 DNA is TGTGCCAGCAGCTTCCGGGACAGGGGCCCGAACACTGAAGCTTTCTTT. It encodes CASSFRDRGPNTEAFF.

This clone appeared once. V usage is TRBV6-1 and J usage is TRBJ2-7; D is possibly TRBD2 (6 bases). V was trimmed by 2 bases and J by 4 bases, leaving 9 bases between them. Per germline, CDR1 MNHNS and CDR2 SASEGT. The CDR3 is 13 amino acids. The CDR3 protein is CASSESAGYEQYF. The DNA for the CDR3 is TGTGCCAGCAGTGAATCTGCGGGATACGAGCAGTACTTC.

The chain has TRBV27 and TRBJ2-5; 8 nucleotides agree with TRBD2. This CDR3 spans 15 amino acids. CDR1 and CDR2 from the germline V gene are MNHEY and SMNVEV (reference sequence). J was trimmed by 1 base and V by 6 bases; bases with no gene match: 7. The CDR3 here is CASRMASGFQETQYF. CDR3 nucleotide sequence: TGTGCCAGCAGAATGGCTAGCGGGTTCCAAGAGACCCAGTACTTC.

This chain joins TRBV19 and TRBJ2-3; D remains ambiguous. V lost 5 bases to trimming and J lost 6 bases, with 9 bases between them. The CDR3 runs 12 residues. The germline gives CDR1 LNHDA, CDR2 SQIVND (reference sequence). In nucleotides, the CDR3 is TGTGCCAGTAGTTACAGAAAGGATACGCAGTATTTT. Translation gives CASSYRKDTQYF.

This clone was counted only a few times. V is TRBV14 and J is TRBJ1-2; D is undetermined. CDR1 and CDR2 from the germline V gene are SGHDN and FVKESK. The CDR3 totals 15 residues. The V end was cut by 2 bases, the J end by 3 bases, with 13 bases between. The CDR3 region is CASSQSDITHYGYTF. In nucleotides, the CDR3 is TGTGCCAGCAGCCAATCCGACATCACCCACTATGGCTACACCTTC.

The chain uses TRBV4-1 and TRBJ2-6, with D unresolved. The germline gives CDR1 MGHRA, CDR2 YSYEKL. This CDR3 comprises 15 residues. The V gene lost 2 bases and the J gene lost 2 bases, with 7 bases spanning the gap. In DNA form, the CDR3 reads TGCGCCAGCAGCCAATTAAGGGCTGGGGCCAACGTCCTGACTTTC. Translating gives CASSQLRAGANVLTF.

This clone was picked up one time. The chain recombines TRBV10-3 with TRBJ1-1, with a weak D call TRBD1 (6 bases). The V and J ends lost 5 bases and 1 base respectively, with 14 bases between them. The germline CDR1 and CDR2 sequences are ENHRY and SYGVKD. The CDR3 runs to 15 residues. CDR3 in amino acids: CAISPVGGGNTEAFF. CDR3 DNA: TGTGCCATCAGTCCGGTTGGAGGGGGGAACACTGAAGCTTTCTTT.

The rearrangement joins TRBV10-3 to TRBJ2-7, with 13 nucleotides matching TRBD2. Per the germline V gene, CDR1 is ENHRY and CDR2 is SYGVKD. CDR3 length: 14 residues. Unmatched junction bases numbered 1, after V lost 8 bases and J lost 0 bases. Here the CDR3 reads CAIGLAGDSYEQYF. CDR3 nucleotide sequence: TGTGCCATCGGACTAGCGGGGGACTCCTACGAGCAGTACTTC.

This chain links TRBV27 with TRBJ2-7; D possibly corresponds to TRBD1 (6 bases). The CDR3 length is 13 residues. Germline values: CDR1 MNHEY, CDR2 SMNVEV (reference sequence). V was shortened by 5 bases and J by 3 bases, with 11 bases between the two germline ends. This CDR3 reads CASSPTGIYEQYF. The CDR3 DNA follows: TGTGCCAGCAGTCCTACAGGGATCTACGAGCAGTACTTC.

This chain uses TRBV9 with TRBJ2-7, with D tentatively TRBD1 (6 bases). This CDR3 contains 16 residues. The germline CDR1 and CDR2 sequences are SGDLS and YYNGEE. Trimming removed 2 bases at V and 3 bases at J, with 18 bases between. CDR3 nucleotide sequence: TGTGCCAGCAGCGTTTCTTCAGGGGCCTCCCTCTACGAGCAGTACTTC. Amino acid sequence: CASSVSSGASLYEQYF.

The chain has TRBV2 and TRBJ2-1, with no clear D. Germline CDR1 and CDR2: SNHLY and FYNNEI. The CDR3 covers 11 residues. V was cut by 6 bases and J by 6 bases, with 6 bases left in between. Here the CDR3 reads CASSRANEQFF. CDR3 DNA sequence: TGTGCCAGCAGCAGAGCCAATGAGCAGTTCTTC.

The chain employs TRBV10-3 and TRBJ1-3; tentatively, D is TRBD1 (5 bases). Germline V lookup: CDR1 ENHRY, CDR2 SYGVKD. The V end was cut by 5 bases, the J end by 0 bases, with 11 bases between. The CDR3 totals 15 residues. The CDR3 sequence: CAISSDDSSGNTIYF. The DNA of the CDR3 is TGTGCCATCAGTAGCGACGACAGCTCTGGAAACACCATATATTTT.

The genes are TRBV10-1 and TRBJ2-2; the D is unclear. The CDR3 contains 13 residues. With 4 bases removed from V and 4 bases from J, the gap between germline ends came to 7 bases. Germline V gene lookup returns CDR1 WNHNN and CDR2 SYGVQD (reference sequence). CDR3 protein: CASSALRTGELFF. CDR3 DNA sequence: TGCGCCAGCAGTGCCTTGCGCACCGGGGAGCTGTTTTTT.

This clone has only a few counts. CDR3 protein: CASSLGGQTNTEAFF. The CDR3 region has the DNA TGTGCCAGCAGCTTGGGAGGACAGACGAACACTGAAGCTTTCTTT. J is TRBJ1-1 and V is TRBV7-2, with a possible D match to TRBD1 (6 bases). The CDR3 spans 15 residues. Germline V lookup: CDR1 SGHTA, CDR2 FQGNSA. Trimming took off 3 bases at V and 1 base at J, with 12 bases between the two ends.

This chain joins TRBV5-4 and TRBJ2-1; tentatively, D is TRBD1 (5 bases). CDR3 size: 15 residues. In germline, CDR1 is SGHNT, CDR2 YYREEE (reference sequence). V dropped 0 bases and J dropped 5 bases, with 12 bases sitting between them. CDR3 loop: CASSLAQGSNNEQFF. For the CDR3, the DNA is TGTGCCAGCAGCTTGGCGCAGGGATCGAACAATGAGCAGTTCTTC.

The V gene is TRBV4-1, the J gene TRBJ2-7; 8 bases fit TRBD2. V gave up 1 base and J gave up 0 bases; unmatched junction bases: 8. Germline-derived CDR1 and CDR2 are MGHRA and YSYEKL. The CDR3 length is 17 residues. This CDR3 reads CASSQGTLAGHSYEQYF. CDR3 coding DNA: TGCGCCAGCAGCCAAGGCACCCTAGCGGGCCACTCCTACGAGCAGTACTTC.

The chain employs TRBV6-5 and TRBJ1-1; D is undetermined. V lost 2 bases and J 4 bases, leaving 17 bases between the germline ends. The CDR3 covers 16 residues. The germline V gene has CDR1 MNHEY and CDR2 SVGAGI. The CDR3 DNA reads TGTGCCAGCAGTTACAGCCTTCTACCCCGGGGCACTGAAGCTTTCTTT. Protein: CASSYSLLPRGTEAFF.

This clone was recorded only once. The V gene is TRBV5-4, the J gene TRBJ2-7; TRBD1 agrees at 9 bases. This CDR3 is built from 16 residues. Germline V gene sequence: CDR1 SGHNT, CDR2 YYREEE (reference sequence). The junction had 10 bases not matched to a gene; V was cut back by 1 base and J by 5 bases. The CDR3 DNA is TGTGCCAGCAGCTTGTATCCACCGGGACAGGGTCACGAGCAGTACTTC. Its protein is CASSLYPPGQGHEQYF.

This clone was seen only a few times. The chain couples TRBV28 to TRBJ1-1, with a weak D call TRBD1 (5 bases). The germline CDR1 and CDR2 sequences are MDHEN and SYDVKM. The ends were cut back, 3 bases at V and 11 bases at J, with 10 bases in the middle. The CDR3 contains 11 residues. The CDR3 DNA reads TGTGCCAGCAGTTTTAGCAGGGACGCTTTCTTT. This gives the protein CASSFSRDAFF.

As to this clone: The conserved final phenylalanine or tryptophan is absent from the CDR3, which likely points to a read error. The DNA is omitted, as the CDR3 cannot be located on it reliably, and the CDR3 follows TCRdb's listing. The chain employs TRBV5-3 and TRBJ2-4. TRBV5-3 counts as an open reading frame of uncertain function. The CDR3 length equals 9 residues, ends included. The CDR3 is CARSRAALG.

The CDR3 DNA sequence: TGTGCCAGTAGTATGTCCGGGGAGTCCTACGAGCAGTACTTC. Residues: CASSMSGESYEQYF. The chain recombines TRBV19 with TRBJ2-7, with TRBD2 as a possible D gene (5 bases). The germline gives CDR1 LNHDA, CDR2 SQIVND (reference sequence). Deletions cut 3 bases from V and 1 base from J, with 10 bases between. CDR3 length: 14 amino acids.

The CDR3 nucleotides read TGTGCCAGCACTCAAATTAGCGGGAGGACCTACGAGCAGTACTTC. Its translation: CASTQISGRTYEQYF. The chain employs TRBV6-6 and TRBJ2-7, with 10 bases aligning to TRBD2. The junction had 8 bases not matched to a gene; V was cut back by 7 bases and J by 2 bases. The CDR3 is 15 amino acids. CDR1 and CDR2 from the germline V gene are MNHNY and SVGAGI (reference sequence).

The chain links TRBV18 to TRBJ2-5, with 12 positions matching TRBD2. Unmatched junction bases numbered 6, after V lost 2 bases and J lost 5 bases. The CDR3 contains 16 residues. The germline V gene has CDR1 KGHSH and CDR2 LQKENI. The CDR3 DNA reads TGTGCCAGCTCACCAGCGCTAACTAGCGGGAGGGAGACCCAGTACTTC. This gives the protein CASSPALTSGRETQYF.

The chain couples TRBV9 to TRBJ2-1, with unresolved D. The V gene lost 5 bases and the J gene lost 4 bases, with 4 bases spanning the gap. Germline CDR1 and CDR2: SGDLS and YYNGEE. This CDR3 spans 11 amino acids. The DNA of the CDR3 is TGTGCCAGCAGTAAATACAATGAGCAGTTCTTC. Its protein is CASSKYNEQFF. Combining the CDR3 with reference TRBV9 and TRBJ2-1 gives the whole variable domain DSGVTQTPKHLITATGQRVTLRCSPRSGDLSVYWYQQSLDQGLQFLIQYYNGEERAKGNILERFSAQQFPDLHSELNLSSLELGDSALYFCASSKYNEQFFGPGTRLTVL.

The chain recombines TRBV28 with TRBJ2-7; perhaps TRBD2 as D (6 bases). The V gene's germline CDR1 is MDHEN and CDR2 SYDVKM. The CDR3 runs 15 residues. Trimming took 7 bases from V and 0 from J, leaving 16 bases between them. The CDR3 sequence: CASNRRGAASYEQYF. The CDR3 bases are TGTGCCAGCAACCGGAGGGGTGCAGCCTCCTACGAGCAGTACTTC.

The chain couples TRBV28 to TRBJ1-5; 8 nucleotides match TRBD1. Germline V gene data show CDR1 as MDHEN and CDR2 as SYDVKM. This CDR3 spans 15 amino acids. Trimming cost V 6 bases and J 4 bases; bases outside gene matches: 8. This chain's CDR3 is CASRKQGGANQPQHF. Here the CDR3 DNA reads TGTGCCAGCAGAAAACAGGGGGGGGCGAATCAGCCCCAGCATTTT.

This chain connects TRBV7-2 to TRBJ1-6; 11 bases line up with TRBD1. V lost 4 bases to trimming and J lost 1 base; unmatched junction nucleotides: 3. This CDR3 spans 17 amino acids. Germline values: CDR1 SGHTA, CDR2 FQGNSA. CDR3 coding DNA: TGTGCCAGCAGCTCCGGGGACAGGGGGTCCTATAATTCACCCCTCCACTTT. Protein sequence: CASSSGDRGSYNSPLHF.

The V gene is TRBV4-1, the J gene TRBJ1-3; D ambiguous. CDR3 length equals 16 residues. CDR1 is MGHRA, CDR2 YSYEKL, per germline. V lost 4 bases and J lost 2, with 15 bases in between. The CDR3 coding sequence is TGCGCCAGCAGCCCGCCGGCTTTTAGGGCTGGAAACACCATATATTTT. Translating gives CASSPPAFRAGNTIYF.

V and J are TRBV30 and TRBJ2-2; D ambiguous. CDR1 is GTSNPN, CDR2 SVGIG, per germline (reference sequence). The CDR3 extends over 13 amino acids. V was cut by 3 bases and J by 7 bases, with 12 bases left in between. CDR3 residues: CAWRYLLNGELFF. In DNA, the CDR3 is TGTGCCTGGAGGTACTTGCTAAACGGGGAGCTGTTTTTT.

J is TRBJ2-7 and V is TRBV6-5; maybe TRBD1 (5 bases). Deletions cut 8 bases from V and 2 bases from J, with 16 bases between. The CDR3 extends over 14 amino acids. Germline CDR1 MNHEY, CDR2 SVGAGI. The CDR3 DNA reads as TGTGCCAGCGGGGCTGGGCCCCAACCCTACGAGCAGTACTTC. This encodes CASGAGPQPYEQYF.